This T cell receptor (beta chain) was sequenced in a study of CD8+ T cells in alopecia areata. General study results and limits: The study found TCR sharing across patients less clear than in mice, possibly for HLA reasons. Scalp sequencing captures resident alphabeta T cells of normal skin too. The study found higher clonality in lesional than normal scalp, especially in alopecia totalis/universalis.

A FACSAria was used to sort CD4+ and CD8+ T cells. These cells came from PBMCs. The V gene end was trimmed by 7 bases and the J gene end by 4 bases; junction bases not matched to a gene: 7. CDR1 and CDR2 (germline): MNHNS, SASEGT. The CDR3 is 14 residues long. The authors extracted RNA and reverse transcribed it into cDNA as the sequencing template. The repertoire was sequenced with immunoSEQ multiplex PCR; TCRdb's copy has only in-frame clones and lacks some. The sample has about 200,000 clones; 45% to 70% are singletons. Of note for this clone: What it binds is unknown.

This receptor was taken from a human donor in good health. Sequenced sample: CD8+ T cells sorted from blood. The chain has TRBV6-1 and TRBJ2-1, with 7 nucleotides matching TRBD1. CDR3 loop: CASNDRVEYNEQFF. The CDR3 bases are TGTGCCAGCAACGACAGGGTCGAATACAATGAGCAGTTCTTC.